This is a list of T cell receptor beta chains from one sample in a study of blood T cell repertoires in COVID-19. Some clones are missing from TCRdb's copy, which holds only in-frame ones; the method was immunoSEQ multiplex PCR. The profile shows roughly 250,000 clones, roughly four fifths of them singletons. Specimen: peripheral blood. The source is a woman between 65 and 79 years old with acute or convalescent COVID-19. Both conserved end residues are trimmed from each CDR3. The order of the fields is J gene, V gene, CDR3 protein.

TRBJ1-2 TRBV18 ASSPPSDRGYGYT
TRBJ2-1 TRBV28 ASSENIAGGLSYNEQF
TRBJ1-1 TRBV5-8 ASSLTGMNTEAF
TRBJ1-5 TRBV7-8 ASCRLGQPQH
TRBJ1-1 TRBV2 ARSQGADTEAF
TRBJ1-3 TRBV29-1 SATGLGTASGNTIY
TRBJ1-2 TRBV27 ASMRLGTGVFGVDVANYGYT
TRBJ1-2 TRBV6-5 ASSSDIASFYGYT
TRBJ1-1 TRBV18 ASSRGTGGSEAF
TRBJ1-2 TRBV6-5 ASSNHRANYGYT
TRBJ2-7 TRBV10-3 AISESREGNEQY
TRBJ1-6 TRBV30 AWSVGTGGSPLH
TRBJ2-1 TRBV9 ASSGSGLGYEQF
TRBJ2-3 TRBV2 ASSSGPSVDTQY
TRBJ1-2 TRBV19 ASNDRNGANYGYT
TRBJ2-3 TRBV5-1 ASKTSGVSTDTQY
TRBJ2-2 TRBV5-4 ASSLIPGGATGELF
TRBJ2-7 TRBV7-2 ASSSDRGYEQY
TRBJ2-5 TRBV4-2 ASSQDRIQETQY
TRBJ2-7 TRBV27 ASASRFAEQY
TRBJ1-3 TRBV5-1 ASSFQGTSGNTIY
TRBJ2-7 TRBV27 ASSTMTASSYEQY
TRBJ1-4 TRBV2 ASKGQGVANEKLF
TRBJ1-5 TRBV19 ASSLRQGSNQPQH
TRBJ2-5 TRBV19 ASNEAGPQETQY
TRBJ1-5 TRBV7-8 ASSITYSNQPQH
TRBJ1-2 TRBV5-4 ASSSFGVLYGYT
TRBJ2-7 TRBV10-3 AISEGTAGAEQY
TRBJ2-3 TRBV6-5 ASSLTGGSADTQY
TRBJ1-5 TRBV6-6 ASSTPVQFQAQH
TRBJ1-5 TRBV4-2 ASSQDGDTYSNQPQH
TRBJ1-2 TRBV3-1/TRBV3-2 ASSPREGNYGYT
TRBJ1-5 TRBV14 ASSQECRDRGLRNQPQH
TRBJ1-4 TRBV7-9 ASSLQGGGEKLF
TRBJ2-1 TRBV5-1 ASTRDLGIYEQF
TRBJ1-5 TRBV19 ASSVQGRLNQPQH
TRBJ2-7 TRBV6-6 ASSSGQGGEQY
TRBJ2-7 TRBV3-1/TRBV3-2 ASSPYLGRGGHEQY
TRBJ2-1 TRBV6-5 ASTGGYNEQF
TRBJ1-1 TRBV7-2 ASSFGTGGNTEAF